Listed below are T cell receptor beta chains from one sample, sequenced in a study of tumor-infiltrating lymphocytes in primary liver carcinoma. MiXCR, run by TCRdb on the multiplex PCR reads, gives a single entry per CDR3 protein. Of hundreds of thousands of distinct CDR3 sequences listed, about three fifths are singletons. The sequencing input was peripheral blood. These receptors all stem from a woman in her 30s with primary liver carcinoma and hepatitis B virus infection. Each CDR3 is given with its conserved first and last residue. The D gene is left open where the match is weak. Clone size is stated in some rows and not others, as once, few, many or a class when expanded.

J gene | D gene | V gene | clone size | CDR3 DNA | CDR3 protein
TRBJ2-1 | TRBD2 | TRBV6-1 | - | TGTGCCAGCAGTGGAAGACTAGCGGGAGACACCTACAATGAGCAGTTCTTC | CASSGRLAGDTYNEQFF
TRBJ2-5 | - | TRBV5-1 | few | TGCGCCAGCAGCTTGGCCCTCACGGGCGCGGAAGAGACCCAGTACTTC | CASSLALTGAEETQYF
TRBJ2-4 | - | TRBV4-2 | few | TGTGCCAGCAGCCAAGAAGGGCCGGGGCTAGCCAAAAACATTCAGTACTTC | CASSQEGPGLAKNIQYF
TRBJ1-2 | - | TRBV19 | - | TGTGCCAGTAGTATTTCGCTGTGGGCCGAAAACTATGGCTACACCTTC | CASSISLWAENYGYTF
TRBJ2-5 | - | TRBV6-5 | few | TGTGCCAGCAGGGGACAAGTCGCAGGGGAGACCCAGTACTTC | CASRGQVAGETQYF
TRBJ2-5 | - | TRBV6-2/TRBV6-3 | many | TGTGCCAGCCCCAAAAGTTCGCGGGTGACTCAAGAGACCCAGTACTTC | CASPKSSRVTQETQYF
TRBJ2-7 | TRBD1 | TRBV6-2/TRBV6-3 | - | TGTGCTAGCAGTTGGCCCGGGACAGGGCGCTACGACCAGTACTTC | CASSWPGTGRYDQYF
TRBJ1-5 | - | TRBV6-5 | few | TGTGCCAGCAGTTACTCGGGAAATAGCAATCAGCCCCAGCATTTT | CASSYSGNSNQPQHF
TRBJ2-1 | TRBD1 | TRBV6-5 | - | TGTGCCAGCAGTTACTCGACAGGGTCGACTGAGCAGTTCTTC | CASSYSTGSTEQFF
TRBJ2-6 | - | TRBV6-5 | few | TGTGCCAGCAGTTACTCGGGAGGCTCTGGGGCCAACGTCCTGACTTTC | CASSYSGGSGANVLTF
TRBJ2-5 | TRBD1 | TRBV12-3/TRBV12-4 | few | TGTGCCAGCAGTTTCGGGACAGGACCAGAGACCCAGTACTTC | CASSFGTGPETQYF
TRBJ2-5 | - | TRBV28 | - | TGTGCCAGCTCGGGGGTGGGGACCCAGTACTTC | CASSGVGTQYF
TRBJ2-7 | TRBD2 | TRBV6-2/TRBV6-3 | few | TGTGCCAGCAGCCCGGGACTAGCGGGAACTAAACCCCACGAGCAGTACTTC | CASSPGLAGTKPHEQYF
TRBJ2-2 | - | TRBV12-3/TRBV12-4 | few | TGTGCCAGCAGCCTTGGGCGAGGACTGGCGTACACCGGGGAGCTGTTTTTT | CASSLGRGLAYTGELFF
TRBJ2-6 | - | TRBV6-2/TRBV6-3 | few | TGTGCCAGCAGTACCTCGTTTTCTAGGTCTGGGGCCAACGTCCTGACTTTC | CASSTSFSRSGANVLTF
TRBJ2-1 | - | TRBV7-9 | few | TGTGCCAGCAGCTTAGGGTCGGGGTACAATGAGCAGTTCTTC | CASSLGSGYNEQFF
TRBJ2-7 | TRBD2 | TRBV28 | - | TGTGCCAGCAGGGACGGGACTAGCGGCCCCTACGAGCAGTACTTC | CASRDGTSGPYEQYF
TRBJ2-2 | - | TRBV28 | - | TGTGCCAGCAGTTTATGGGCAGGATCCAACACCGGGGAGCCGTTTTTT | CASSLWAGSNTGEPFF
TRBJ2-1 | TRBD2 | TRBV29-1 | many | TGCAGCGGCTCTCCTAGCGGTTACTACAATGAGCAGTTCTTC | CSGSPSGYYNEQFF
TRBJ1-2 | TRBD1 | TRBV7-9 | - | TGTGCCAGCAGCCCCACGACAGGGGCTCATGGCTACACCTTC | CASSPTTGAHGYTF
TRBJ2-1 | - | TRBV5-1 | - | TGCGCCAGCAGCTGGAGGGAAGAAGGTGAGCAGTTCTTC | CASSWREEGEQFF
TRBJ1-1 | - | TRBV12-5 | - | TGTGCTAGTGGTTTGCCTACAAACCGGGACAAAGACACTGAAGCTCTCTTT | CASGLPTNRDKDTEALF
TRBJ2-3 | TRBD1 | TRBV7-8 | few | TGTGCCAGCAGCTACACCGGGACAGGGGTTGCAGATACGCAGTATTTT | CASSYTGTGVADTQYF
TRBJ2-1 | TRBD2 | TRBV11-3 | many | TGTGCCAGCAGCATTGAGGGGCTAGCGGGGGATTCCTACAATGAGCAGTTCTTC | CASSIEGLAGDSYNEQFF
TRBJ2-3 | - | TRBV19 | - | TGTACCAGTAGTCCAGGACTTCCTCTTTCCACAGATACGCAGTATTTT | CTSSPGLPLSTDTQYF
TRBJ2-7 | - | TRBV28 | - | TGTGCCAGCCACGACAGGCTTAGCTCCTACGAGCAGCACTTC | CASHDRLSSYEQHF
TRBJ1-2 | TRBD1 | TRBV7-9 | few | TGTGCCAGCAGCCAGACAGGGGGCTCTGGCTACACCTTC | CASSQTGGSGYTF
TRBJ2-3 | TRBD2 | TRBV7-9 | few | TGTGCCAGCAGCTTAGTGGGACTAGCGAGCCTCACAGATACGCAGTATTTT | CASSLVGLASLTDTQYF
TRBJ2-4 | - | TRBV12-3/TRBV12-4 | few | TGTGCCAGCAGTTCGCCCGTAGGACAGACCGCGGCTCAGTACTTC | CASSSPVGQTAAQYF
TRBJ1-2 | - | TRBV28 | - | TGTGCCAGCACCCTGGGGACCTATGGCTACACCTTC | CASTLGTYGYTF
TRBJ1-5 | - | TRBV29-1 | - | TGCAGCGTTGACCGTGCTAGCGGGAGGACAGATACGCAGCATTTT | CSVDRASGRTDTQHF
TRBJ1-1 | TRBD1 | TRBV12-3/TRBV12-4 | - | TGTGCCAGCAGACCGACTCGACAGGGGACTGAAGCTTTCTTT | CASRPTRQGTEAFF
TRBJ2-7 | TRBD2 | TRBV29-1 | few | TGCAGCGGACTAGCGATGGGTAATGAGCAGTACTTC | CSGLAMGNEQYF
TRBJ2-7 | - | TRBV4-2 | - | TGTGCCAGCAGAGAGGACCATCTCTACGAGCAGTACTTC | CASREDHLYEQYF
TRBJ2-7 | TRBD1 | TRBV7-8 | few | TGTGCCAGCAGCTTCGGGACAGGGTCACAGACCTCCGAGCAGTACTTC | CASSFGTGSQTSEQYF
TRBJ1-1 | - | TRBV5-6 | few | TGTGCCAGCAGCTACGGATCCGGGAGAGGAGCTTTCTTT | CASSYGSGRGAFF
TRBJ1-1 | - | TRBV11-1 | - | TGTGTCAGCTGCTTAGACTACGGAGACAACACTGAAGCTTTCTTT | CVSCLDYGDNTEAFF
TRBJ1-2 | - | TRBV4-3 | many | TGCGCCAGCAGTCCAGTCGGCCAGGGAACTCAAGGCTACACCTTC | CASSPVGQGTQGYTF
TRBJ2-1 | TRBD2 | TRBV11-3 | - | TGTGCCAGCAGCTCCTACTTTGGACTAGCGGGAGGTTCTAATGGACAGTTCTTC | CASSSYFGLAGGSNGQFF
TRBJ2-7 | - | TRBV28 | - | TGTGCCACCCAACCGGGACGGCCACAGGAGCAGTACTTC | CATQPGRPQEQYF
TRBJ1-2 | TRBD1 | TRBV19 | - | TGTGCCAGTAGCCCTGGGACAGCCTTCTATGGCTACACCTTC | CASSPGTAFYGYTF
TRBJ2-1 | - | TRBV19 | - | TGTGCCAGTAGTATAACAGCGAATAGGGTGCAGTTCTTC | CASSITANRVQFF
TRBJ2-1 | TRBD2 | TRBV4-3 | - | TGCGCCAGCAGCCAAGGTAGCGGGAGAAGTGGTGAGCAGTTCTTC | CASSQGSGRSGEQFF
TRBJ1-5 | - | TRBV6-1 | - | TGTACCAGCAGTGATTGGGGTGGGGGCGATCAGCCCCAGCATTTT | CTSSDWGGGDQPQHF
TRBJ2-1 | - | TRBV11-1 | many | TGTGCCAGCAGCGAGAAGCGGTTCTACAATGAGCAGTTCTTC | CASSEKRFYNEQFF
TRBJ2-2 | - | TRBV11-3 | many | TGTGCCAGCAGGGGGCTGGGTACCGGGGAGCTGTTTTTT | CASRGLGTGELFF
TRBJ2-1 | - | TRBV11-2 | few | TGTGCCAGCGGCCTCGGGAACAATGAGCAGTTCTTC | CASGLGNNEQFF
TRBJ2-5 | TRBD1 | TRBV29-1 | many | TGCAGCTCATCCGGGACAGGGAAGGAGACCCAGTACTTC | CSSSGTGKETQYF
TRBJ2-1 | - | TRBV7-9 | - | TGTGCCAGCAGCGGTATCGGGCCGAGAATCCGCAATGAGCAGTTCTTC | CASSGIGPRIRNEQFF
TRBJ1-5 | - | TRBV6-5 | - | TGTACCAGCACCTCGATGCGGGGAAACCGATTACAGCCCCAGCATTTT | CTSTSMRGNRLQPQHF
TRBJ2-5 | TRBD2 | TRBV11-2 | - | TGTGCCCGCAGCTTAGAGGGAAGCGGGAGGGTTGTGACCCAGCACTTC | CARSLEGSGRVVTQHF
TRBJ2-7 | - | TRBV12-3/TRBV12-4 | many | TGTGCCAGCAGTTATGGACAGTACGAGCAGTACTTC | CASSYGQYEQYF
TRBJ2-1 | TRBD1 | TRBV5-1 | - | TGCGCCAGCAGCCACACAGGGGGAATCTACAATGAGCAGTTCTTC | CASSHTGGIYNEQFF
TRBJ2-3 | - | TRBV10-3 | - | TGTGCCATCAGTGAGTCGGAAGCAGATACGCAGTATTTT | CAISESEADTQYF
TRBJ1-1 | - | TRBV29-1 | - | TGCAGCGTTGGTTGGCCATACATGAACACTGAAGCTTTCTTT | CSVGWPYMNTEAFF